The sequence of this T cell receptor (beta chain) was determined in a study of blood T cells in healthy people across ages. Findings of the study overall: With age, beta diversity per million T cells declined roughly linearly, significantly by around 43. Estimates of total diversity, which came from one million sequenced T cells, were considered to be underestimates.

This clonotype was recorded a few times. Its antigen is unidentified. Samples had at least 6.5 million PBMCs isolated from them. Trimming pared 1 base from V and 4 bases from J, leaving 10 bases between. The CDR3 totals 14 residues. Germline V lookup: CDR1 SEHNR, CDR2 FQNEAQ (reference sequence). Then a second PCR, running about 7 to 11 cycles, was carried out with a sample-barcoded 5' primer and a J-beta primer mix. A template-switch adaptor containing 12 random nucleotides labeled each cDNA molecule. TCRdb re-analysed the 5' RACE reads in MiXCR, keeping a single row per CDR3 protein. Here the sample spans over a million distinct CDR3 sequences, roughly 40% being singletons.

This chain uses TRBV7-9 with TRBJ1-2; D is possibly TRBD1 (5 bases). The receptor was isolated from a woman between 18 and 29 years old in good health. The sample was blood. The CDR3: CASSLDQGSYGYTF. The CDR3 DNA reads as TGTGCCAGCAGCTTAGATCAGGGAAGCTATGGCTACACCTTC.